The 11 T cell receptor beta chains in this list originate from one sample, sequenced in a study of T-cell memory formation after mild COVID-19. TCRdb reanalysed the 5' RACE reads using MiXCR and keeps one entry per CDR3 protein. The top ten clones hold 7.5% to 9.5% of a sample with 350,000 to 500,000 distinct CDR3 sequences, 15% to 25% of them seen once. The sample consisted of PBMCs or a T cell subset sorted from them (not recorded which). The receptors originated from an adult woman who had mild COVID-19 (a few samples of this study predate the infection). Cell type and time point are not known.

This clonotype appeared a few times. This chain connects TRBV6-4 to TRBJ2-1; D uncertain. The CDR3 covers 13 residues. Per germline, CDR1 MRHNA and CDR2 SNTAGT. Trimming cost V 3 bases and J 4 bases, with 7 bases left between them. The CDR3 nucleotides read TGTGCCAGCAGTGATAGTCGATACAATGAGCAGTTCTTC. Translating it yields CASSDSRYNEQFF.

CDR3 sequence reads: CASSFGGALTEAFF. The CDR3 region has the DNA TGTGCCAGCAGCTTTGGCGGTGCGCTCACTGAAGCTTTCTTT. The chain carries TRBV7-9 and TRBJ1-1; D is undetermined. Germline assignment: CDR1 SEHNR and CDR2 FQNEAQ (reference sequence). The germline V and J ends were trimmed by 3 bases and 4 bases, with 12 bases remaining between them. The CDR3 consists of 14 residues.

V is TRBV9 and J is TRBJ2-1; the match to TRBD2 covers 12 bases. CDR3 size: 15 residues. Germline V gives CDR1 SGDLS, CDR2 YYNGEE. Trimming took 3 bases from V and 4 from J; bases not matched to a gene: 2. CDR3 amino acids: CASSAGLAGYNEQFF. CDR3 DNA sequence: TGTGCCAGCAGCGCCGGACTAGCGGGGTACAATGAGCAGTTCTTC.

DNA for the CDR3: TGTGCCAGCAGAGCGGACCCTTCGGACGGCACTGAAGCTTTCTTT. Translating gives CASRADPSDGTEAFF. V usage is TRBV6-4 and J usage is TRBJ1-1; D is unresolved. The V end was cut by 6 bases, the J end by 4 bases, with 18 bases between. Per germline, CDR1 MRHNA and CDR2 SNTAGT. This CDR3 has 15 residues.

This clonotype was seen only a few times. V usage is TRBV3-1 and J usage is TRBJ1-2; D is unresolved. CDR3 length: 16 amino acids. V lost 8 bases, J lost 2 bases, and 21 bases lay in between. Germline assignment: CDR1 LGHDT and CDR2 YNNKEL (reference sequence). CDR3 amino acids: CASGRRTGKRNYGYTF. The CDR3 bases are TGTGCCAGCGGACGACGAACCGGAAAGAGGAACTATGGCTACACCTTC.

The chain couples TRBV11-2 to TRBJ1-2, with 7 nucleotides matching TRBD1. Trimming at V came to 3 bases and at J to 7 bases, leaving 5 bases not matched to a gene. The V gene's germline CDR1 is SGHAT and CDR2 FQNNGV. The CDR3 runs to 13 residues. The CDR3 DNA is TGTGCCAGCAGCTTTGAGGGGGCGCGTGGCTACACCTTC. Translated: CASSFEGARGYTF.

This clonotype was observed a few times. The chain links TRBV20-1 to TRBJ1-2, with a possible D match to TRBD1 (6 bases). The CDR3 totals 12 residues. V was shortened by 6 bases and J by 8 bases, with 16 bases between the two germline ends. Germline V lookup: CDR1 DFQATT, CDR2 SNEGSKA (reference sequence). The CDR3 nucleotides are TGCAGTGCACCGGCGGGGGGCGAGGGCTACACCTTC. Translation: CSAPAGGEGYTF.

This clonotype was picked up a small number of times. The rearrangement uses TRBV25-1 and TRBJ1-2, with 7 nucleotides matching TRBD1. Losses at the gene ends were 5 bases for V and 2 bases for J; bases not matched to a gene: 8. The CDR3 contains 15 residues. From germline, CDR1 is MGHDK and CDR2 SYGVNS. The CDR3 bases are TGTGCCAGCAGTCTTGACGACAGGGCGAACTATGGCTACACCTTC. Residues: CASSLDDRANYGYTF.

Here the CDR3 reads CASSQVRGETQYF. Here the CDR3 DNA reads TGTGCCAGCAGCCAAGTACGCGGAGAGACCCAGTACTTC. This chain uses TRBV3-1 with TRBJ2-5; D remains ambiguous. CDR3 length: 13 amino acids. Trimming cost V 1 base and J 4 bases, with 7 bases left between them. Per germline, CDR1 LGHDT and CDR2 YNNKEL (reference sequence).

This chain joins TRBV5-1 and TRBJ2-4; maybe TRBD2 (7 bases). The CDR3 is made up of 12 amino acids. With 2 bases removed from V and 12 bases from J, the gap between germline ends came to 12 bases. Per germline, CDR1 SGHRS and CDR2 YFSETQ. The CDR3 nucleotides read TGCGCCAGCAGCTTAGGGGGGGTCCCTCAGTACTTC. Its translation is CASSLGGVPQYF.

V is TRBV5-1 and J is TRBJ2-7; TRBD1 aligns across 8 bases. The CDR3 spans 16 residues. Losses at the gene ends were 4 bases for V and 3 bases for J; bases not matched to a gene: 12. The germline CDR1 and CDR2 sequences are SGHRS and YFSETQ. CDR3 residues: CASSLSVRQGHYEQYF. For the CDR3, the DNA is TGCGCCAGCAGCCTCTCGGTTCGACAGGGGCACTACGAGCAGTACTTC.